The 10 T cell receptor beta chains given below trace back to one sample, sequenced in a study of post-analysis software for immune sequencing data. Study-wide results and caveats: Among five TRBV segments more frequent in patients than controls were TRBV5-6, TRBV5-1 and TRBV20-1.

These receptors have no known antigen. Prepared TCR beta cDNA libraries contained unique molecular identifiers. Via MiXCR, TCRdb re-called the PCR reads, giving one row per CDR3 protein. Found here are 750,000 to 950,000 distinct CDR3 sequences, approximately 57% of them singletons; the top ten hold 4.6%. The source material was blood. These receptors all stem from a girl aged 10 to 17 with multiple sclerosis.

V is TRBV20-1 and J is TRBJ2-3; no clear D gene. Germline V gene sequence: CDR1 DFQATT, CDR2 SNEGSKA (reference sequence). The CDR3 is made up of 13 amino acids. The V gene lost 7 bases and the J gene lost 2 bases, with 13 bases spanning the gap. The CDR3 DNA reads as TGCAGTGTCAGATATCGGACCACAGATACGCAGTATTTT. This translates into CSVRYRTTDTQYF.

The chain is built from TRBV20-1 and TRBJ1-3; D not certain. The CDR3 sequence is 13 residues long. Per the germline V gene, CDR1 is DFQATT and CDR2 is SNEGSKA (reference sequence). V lost 3 bases and J lost 3, with 9 bases in between. CDR3 nucleotide sequence: TGCAGTGCTAGGGTCATTTATGGAAACACCATATATTTT. Protein product: CSARVIYGNTIYF.

This clonotype came up once. The V gene is TRBV2, the J gene TRBJ1-2, with 9 bases matching TRBD1. Germline V gene sequence: CDR1 SNHLY, CDR2 FYNNEI. The CDR3 is 15 amino acids. V gave up 7 bases and J gave up 6 bases; unmatched junction bases: 12. CDR3 amino acids: CASTTGTGQHHGYTF. As DNA, the CDR3 is TGTGCCAGCACGACAGGGACAGGGCAGCACCATGGCTACACCTTC.

The rearrangement links TRBV5-1 to TRBJ2-3; no clear D gene. The V end lost 0 bases, the J end lost 2 bases, and 7 bases lay between the germline ends. The CDR3 is 14 residues long. The germline V gene has CDR1 SGHRS and CDR2 YFSETQ. The CDR3 DNA sequence: TGCGCCAGCAGCTTGGCGGTAGCCACAGATACGCAGTATTTT. This translates into CASSLAVATDTQYF.

V is TRBV12-3 or TRBV12-4 and J is TRBJ2-3, with TRBD2 matching over 12 bases. CDR3 size: 17 residues. Trimming at V came to 4 bases and at J to 2 bases, leaving 7 bases not matched to a gene. In nucleotides, the CDR3 is TGTGCCAGCAGTTACGGACTAGCGGGGATAATCACAGATACGCAGTATTTT. Translated, it gives CASSYGLAGIITDTQYF.

This clonotype occurred a few times. This chain links TRBV5-1 with TRBJ2-1; unclear D gene. CDR1 and CDR2 (germline): SGHRS, YFSETQ. V lost 1 base, J lost 5 bases, and 13 bases lay in between. This CDR3 spans 15 amino acids. The CDR3 protein is CASSLRIPGNNEQFF. DNA of the CDR3: TGCGCCAGCAGCTTGAGAATTCCAGGCAACAATGAGCAGTTCTTC.

The chain links TRBV14 to TRBJ2-1; 14 bases are shared with TRBD2. This CDR3 comprises 14 residues. Per germline, CDR1 SGHDN and CDR2 FVKESK. Trimming cost V 4 bases and J 10 bases; bases outside gene matches: 3. The CDR3 loop is CASSPRTSGGEQFF. CDR3 DNA: TGTGCCAGCAGCCCCAGGACTAGCGGGGGGGAGCAGTTCTTC.

V is TRBV7-2 and J is TRBJ2-7; weak D call: TRBD2 (7 bases). The germline V gene has CDR1 SGHTA and CDR2 FQGNSA. Trimming pared 1 base from V and 2 bases from J, leaving 12 bases between. The length of the CDR3 is 15 residues. CDR3 DNA sequence: TGTGCCAGCAGCTTAGTGGGGCGGGGGCCCTACGAGCAGTACTTC. Translation: CASSLVGRGPYEQYF.

This chain connects TRBV27 to TRBJ2-7; 11 positions agree with TRBD2. Germline values: CDR1 MNHEY, CDR2 SMNVEV (reference sequence). The CDR3 runs 15 residues. The V gene end was trimmed by 6 bases and the J gene end by 3 bases; junction bases not matched to a gene: 7. CDR3 residues: CASSDRLAGRYEQYF. In DNA form, the CDR3 reads TGTGCCAGCAGCGATCGACTAGCGGGACGCTACGAGCAGTACTTC.

This chain links TRBV18 with TRBJ2-5; D may be TRBD1 (5 bases). The J call may be wrong; the DNA end is better matched by TRBJ2-7. This CDR3 contains 15 residues. The germline gives CDR1 KGHSH, CDR2 LQKENI. Written as DNA, the CDR3 is TGTGCCAGCTCACCATCTTCGGACAACCTTGGCGAGCAGTACTTC. Protein product: CASSPSSDNLGEQYF.